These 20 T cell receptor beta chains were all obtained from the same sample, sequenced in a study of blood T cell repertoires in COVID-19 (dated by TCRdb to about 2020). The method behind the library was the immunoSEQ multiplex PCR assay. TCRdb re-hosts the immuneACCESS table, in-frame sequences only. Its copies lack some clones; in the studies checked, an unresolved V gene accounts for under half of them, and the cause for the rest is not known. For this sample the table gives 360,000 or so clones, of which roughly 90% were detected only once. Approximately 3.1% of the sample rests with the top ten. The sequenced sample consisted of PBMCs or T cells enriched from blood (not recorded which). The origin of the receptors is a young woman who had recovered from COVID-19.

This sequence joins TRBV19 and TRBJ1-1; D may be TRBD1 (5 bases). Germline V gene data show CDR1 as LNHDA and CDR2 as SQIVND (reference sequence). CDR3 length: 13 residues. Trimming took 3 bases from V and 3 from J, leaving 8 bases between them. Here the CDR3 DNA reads TGTGCCAGTAGTATTAAAGGGGACACTGAAGCTTTCTTT. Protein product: CASSIKGDTEAFF.

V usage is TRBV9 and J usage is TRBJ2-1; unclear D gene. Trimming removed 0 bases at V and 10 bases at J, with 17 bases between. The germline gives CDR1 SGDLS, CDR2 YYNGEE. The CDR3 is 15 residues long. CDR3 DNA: TGTGCCAGCAGCGTAGCGTCGGCTGCGGTTGCGGAGCAGTTCTTC. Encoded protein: CASSVASAAVAEQFF.

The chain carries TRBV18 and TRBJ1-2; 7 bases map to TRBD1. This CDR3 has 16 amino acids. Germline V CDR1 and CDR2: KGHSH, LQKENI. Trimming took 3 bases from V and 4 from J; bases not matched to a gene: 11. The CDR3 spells CASSPRQGTSPYGYTF. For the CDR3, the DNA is TGTGCCAGCTCACCGCGACAGGGAACGTCGCCCTATGGCTACACCTTC.

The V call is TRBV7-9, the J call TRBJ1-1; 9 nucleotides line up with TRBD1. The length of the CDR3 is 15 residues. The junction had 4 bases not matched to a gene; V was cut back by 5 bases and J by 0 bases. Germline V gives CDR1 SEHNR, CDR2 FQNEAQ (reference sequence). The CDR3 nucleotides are TGTGCCAGCAGCCCAGGGACAGGGATGAACACTGAAGCTTTCTTT. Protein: CASSPGTGMNTEAFF.

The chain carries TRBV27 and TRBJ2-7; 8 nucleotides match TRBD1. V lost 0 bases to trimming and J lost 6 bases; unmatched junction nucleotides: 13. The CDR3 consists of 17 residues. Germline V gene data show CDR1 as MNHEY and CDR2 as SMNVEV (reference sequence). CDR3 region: CASSLSGGYRGWSEQYF. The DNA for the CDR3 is TGTGCCAGCAGTTTATCGGGGGGATACAGGGGGTGGTCCGAGCAGTACTTC.

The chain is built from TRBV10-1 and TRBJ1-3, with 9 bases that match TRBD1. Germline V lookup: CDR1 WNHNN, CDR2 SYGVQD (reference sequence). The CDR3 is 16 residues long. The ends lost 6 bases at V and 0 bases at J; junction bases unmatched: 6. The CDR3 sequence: CASRNGQGFSGNTIYF. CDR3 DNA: TGCGCCAGCAGGAACGGACAGGGGTTCTCTGGAAACACCATATATTTT.

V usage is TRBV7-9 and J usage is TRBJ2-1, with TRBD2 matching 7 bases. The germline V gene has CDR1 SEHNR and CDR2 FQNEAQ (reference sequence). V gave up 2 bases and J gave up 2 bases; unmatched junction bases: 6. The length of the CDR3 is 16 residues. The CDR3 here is CASSLNAGETYNEQFF. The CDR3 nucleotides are TGTGCCAGCAGCTTAAACGCGGGAGAGACCTACAATGAGCAGTTCTTC.

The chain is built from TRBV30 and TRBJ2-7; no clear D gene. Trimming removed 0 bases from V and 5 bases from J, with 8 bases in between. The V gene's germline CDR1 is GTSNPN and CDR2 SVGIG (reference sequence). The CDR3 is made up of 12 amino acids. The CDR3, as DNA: TGTGCCTGGAGTGTACTTCCGGACGAGCAGTACTTC. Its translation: CAWSVLPDEQYF.

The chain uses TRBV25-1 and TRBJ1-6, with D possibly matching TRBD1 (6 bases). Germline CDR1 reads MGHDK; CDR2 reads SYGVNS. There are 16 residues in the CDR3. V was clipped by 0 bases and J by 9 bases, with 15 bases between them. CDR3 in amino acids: CASSEYAGEEGSPLHF. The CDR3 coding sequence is TGTGCCAGCAGTGAATATGCAGGGGAAGAAGGTTCACCCCTCCACTTT. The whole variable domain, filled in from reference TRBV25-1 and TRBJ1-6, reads EADIYQTPRYLVIGTGKKITLECSQTMGHDKMYWYQQDPGMELHLIHYSYGVNSTEKGDLSSESTVSRIRTEHFPLTLESARPSHTSQYLCASSEYAGEEGSPLHFGNGTRLTVT.

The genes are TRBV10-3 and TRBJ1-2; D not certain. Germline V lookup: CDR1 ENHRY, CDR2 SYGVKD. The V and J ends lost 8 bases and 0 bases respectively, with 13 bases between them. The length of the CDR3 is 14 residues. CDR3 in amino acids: CAIGGGPANYGYTF. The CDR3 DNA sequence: TGTGCCATCGGTGGTGGCCCAGCTAACTATGGCTACACCTTC.

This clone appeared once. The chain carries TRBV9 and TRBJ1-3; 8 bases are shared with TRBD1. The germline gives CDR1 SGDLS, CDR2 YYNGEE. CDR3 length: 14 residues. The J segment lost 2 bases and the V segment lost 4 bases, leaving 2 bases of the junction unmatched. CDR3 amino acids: CASSRQGTGNTIYF. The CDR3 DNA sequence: TGTGCCAGCAGCCGACAGGGGACTGGAAACACCATATATTTT.

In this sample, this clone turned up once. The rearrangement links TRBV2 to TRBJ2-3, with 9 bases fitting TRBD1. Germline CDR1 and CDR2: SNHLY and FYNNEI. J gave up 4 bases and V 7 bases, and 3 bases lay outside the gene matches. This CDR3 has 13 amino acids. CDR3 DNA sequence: TGTGCCAGCAATGGACAGGGGTCAGATACGCAGTATTTT. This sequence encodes CASNGQGSDTQYF.

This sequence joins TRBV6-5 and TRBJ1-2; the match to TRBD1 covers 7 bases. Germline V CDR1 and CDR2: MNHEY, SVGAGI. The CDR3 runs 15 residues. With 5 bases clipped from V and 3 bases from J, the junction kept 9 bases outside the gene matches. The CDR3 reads CASSKQTGTDYGYTF. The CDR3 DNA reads TGTGCCAGCAGTAAACAAACCGGGACAGACTATGGCTACACCTTC.

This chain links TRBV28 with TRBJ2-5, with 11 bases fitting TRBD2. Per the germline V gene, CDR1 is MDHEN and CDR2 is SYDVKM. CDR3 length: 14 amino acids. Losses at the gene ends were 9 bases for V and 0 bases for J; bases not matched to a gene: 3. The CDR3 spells CARPGLADQETQYF. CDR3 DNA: TGTGCCAGGCCGGGACTAGCGGACCAAGAGACCCAGTACTTC.

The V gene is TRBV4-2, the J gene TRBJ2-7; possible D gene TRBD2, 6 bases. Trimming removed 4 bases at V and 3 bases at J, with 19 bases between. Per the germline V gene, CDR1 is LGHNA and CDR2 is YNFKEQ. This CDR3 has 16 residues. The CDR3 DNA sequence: TGTGCCAGCAGCCCTTCTGGAGGGGTTGGTCTCTACGAGCAGTACTTC. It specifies CASSPSGGVGLYEQYF.

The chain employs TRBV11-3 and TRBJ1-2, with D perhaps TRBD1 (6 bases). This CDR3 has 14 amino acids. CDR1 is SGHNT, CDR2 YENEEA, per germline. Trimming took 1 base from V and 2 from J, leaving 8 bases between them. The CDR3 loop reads CASSLGTANYGYTF. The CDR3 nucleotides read TGTGCCAGCAGCTTAGGGACAGCCAACTATGGCTACACCTTC.

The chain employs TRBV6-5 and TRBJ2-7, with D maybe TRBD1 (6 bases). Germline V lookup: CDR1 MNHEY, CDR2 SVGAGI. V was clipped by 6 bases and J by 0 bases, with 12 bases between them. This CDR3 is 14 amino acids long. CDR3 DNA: TGTGCCAGCAGGAGGACAGCTAGCTCCTACGAGCAGTACTTC. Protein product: CASRRTASSYEQYF.

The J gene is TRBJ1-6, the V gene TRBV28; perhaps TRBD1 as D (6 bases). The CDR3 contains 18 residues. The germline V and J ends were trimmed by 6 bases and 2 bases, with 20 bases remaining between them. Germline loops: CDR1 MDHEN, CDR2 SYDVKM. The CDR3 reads CASSVMRGARTYNSPLHF. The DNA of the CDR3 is TGTGCCAGCAGCGTTATGCGGGGGGCTAGGACCTATAATTCACCCCTCCACTTT.

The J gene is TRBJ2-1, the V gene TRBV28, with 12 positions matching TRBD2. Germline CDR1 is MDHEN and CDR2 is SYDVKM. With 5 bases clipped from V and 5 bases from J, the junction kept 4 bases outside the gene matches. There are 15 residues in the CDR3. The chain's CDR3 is CASSPGTSGHNEQFF. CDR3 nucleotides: TGTGCCAGCAGTCCTGGGACTAGCGGGCACAATGAGCAGTTCTTC.

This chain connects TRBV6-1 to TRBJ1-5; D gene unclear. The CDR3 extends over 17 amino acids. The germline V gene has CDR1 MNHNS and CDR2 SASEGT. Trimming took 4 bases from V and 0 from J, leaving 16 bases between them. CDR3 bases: TGTGCCAGCAGTGCTCCCCAGGAACCCTATAGCAATCAGCCCCAGCATTTT. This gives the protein CASSAPQEPYSNQPQHF.